This passage covers 29 T cell receptor beta chains from one sample sequenced in a study of Graves' ophthalmopathy and Graves' hyperthyroidism. RNA transcripts yielded amplified TCR beta CDR3 regions. In the first round, RT-PCR was carried out with HTBI primers, and a multiplex PCR formed the second round. TCRdb ran MiXCR on the multiplex PCR reads and lists one entry per CDR3 protein. The table lists 650,000 to 900,000 distinct CDR3 sequences, roughly two fifths of them singletons. What was sequenced was peripheral blood. The receptors here all came from an adult man with Graves' ophthalmopathy.

Note on this clonotype: Because the CDR3's place on the DNA is in doubt, the DNA is left out and the CDR3 is given as listed by TCRdb. The chain links TRBV25-1 to TRBJ2-2; the D call TRBD2 from the table was never checked on the DNA. Looked up from germline, CDR1 is MGHDK and CDR2 is SYGVNS. Ends included, the CDR3 has 14 residues. CDR3 region: CASSQQALAGSCFF.

V is TRBV20-1 and J is TRBJ1-1; D gene unclear. Germline V lookup: CDR1 DFQATT, CDR2 SNEGSKA (reference sequence). The CDR3 extends over 13 amino acids. CDR3 loop: CSPRGRLNTEAFF. The CDR3 nucleotides read TGCAGCCCGCGAGGGCGACTGAACACTGAAGCTTTCTTT.

The chain is built from TRBV20-1 and TRBJ2-7, with D maybe TRBD2 (6 bases). Germline V gene lookup returns CDR1 DFQATT and CDR2 SNEGSKA (reference sequence). This CDR3 region has 13 residues. The germline V and J ends were trimmed by 4 bases and 0 bases, with 10 bases remaining between them. In DNA, the CDR3 is TGCAGTGCTACTAGCGTGAGCTCCTACGAGCAGTACGTC. Protein sequence: CSATSVSSYEQYV.

This clonotype was seen a handful of times. The V call is TRBV27, the J call TRBJ2-7; D is perhaps TRBD2 (5 bases). Germline-derived CDR1 and CDR2 are MNHEY and SMNVEV (reference sequence). CDR3 size: 14 residues. The germline V and J ends were trimmed by 5 bases and 7 bases, with 18 bases remaining between them. The CDR3 nucleotides are TGTGCCAGCAGTCTAGGCTCGAGGGCGAGAGAGCAGTACTTC. It codes for CASSLGSRAREQYF.

The gene calls are TRBV19 and TRBJ1-2; TRBD1 is a possible D gene (6 bases). The CDR3 has 15 residues. Germline V gives CDR1 LNHDA, CDR2 SQIVND (reference sequence). V lost 9 bases and J lost 1, with 18 bases in between. CDR3: CASSSQGRDNYGYTF. The CDR3 DNA sequence: TGTGCCAGCAGTTCACAGGGAAGGGATAACTATGGCTACACCTTC.

This clonotype was counted ten times or more. The V and J genes are TRBV9 and TRBJ2-2; D perhaps matches TRBD2 (6 bases). The CDR3 extends over 15 amino acids. V shed 2 bases and J shed 4 bases, with 12 bases lying between them. CDR1 is SGDLS and CDR2 is YYNGEE in the germline V gene. The chain's CDR3 is CASSVGGVSTGELFF. DNA for the CDR3: TGTGCCAGCAGCGTGGGGGGTGTGAGCACCGGGGAGCTGTTTTTT.

On this clonotype itself: A much larger clone lies one base from this, so it may be a read error. The J gene is TRBJ2-5, the V gene TRBV25-1; the D gene is possibly TRBD2 (5 bases). CDR3 size: 15 residues. Trimming stripped 5 bases from V and 7 bases from J, with 20 bases between. Germline CDR1 and CDR2: MGHDK and SYGVNS. CDR3 sequence (DNA): TGTGCCAGCAGTCCCGGGATGGGGAATTTGGTGACCCAGTACTTC. Its protein is CASSPGMGNLVTQYF.

This rearrangement joins TRBV7-7 to TRBJ1-1, with a weak D call TRBD1 (6 bases). Trimming shortened V by 7 bases and J by 0 bases, and 24 bases separated the two germline ends. The CDR3 loop spans 18 amino acids. CDR1 and CDR2 from the germline V gene are SSHAT and FNYEAQ (reference sequence). This chain's CDR3 is CASTVRVGAQGMNTEAFF. The CDR3 DNA follows: TGTGCCAGCACCGTTCGGGTAGGGGCGCAGGGGATGAACACTGAAGCTTTCTTT.

This clonotype was seen once. The junction departs from the called germline gene at one end, perhaps through a read error. The rearrangement uses TRBV24-1 and TRBJ2-2, with 12 bases matching TRBD1. The CDR3 consists of 16 residues. Germline V gene sequence: CDR1 KGHDR, CDR2 SFDVKD. CDR3: CATSDPGTGGTGELLF. CDR3 DNA sequence: TGTGCCACCAGTGACCCAGGGACAGGGGGCACCGGGGAGCTGCTTTTT.

Concerning this clonotype itself: A much larger clone lies one base from this, so it may be a read error. The chain recombines TRBV9 with TRBJ1-6; maybe TRBD1 (6 bases). The CDR3 is 15 amino acids. Germline V gives CDR1 SGDLS, CDR2 YYNGEE. CDR3 coding DNA: TGTGCCGGCAGCCTCACCACGGGGGGCAATTCACCCCTCCACTTT. Protein product: CAGSLTTGGNSPLHF.

The chain combines TRBV11-2 with TRBJ1-4, with unresolved D. CDR3 length: 14 amino acids. Germline V gene sequence: CDR1 SGHAT, CDR2 FQNNGV. With 5 bases removed from V and 8 bases from J, the gap between germline ends came to 15 bases. Here the CDR3 reads CASSQEVGREKLFF. CDR3 sequence (DNA): TGTGCCAGCAGCCAAGAGGTCGGGCGGGAAAAACTGTTTTTT.

The V call is TRBV10-3, the J call TRBJ1-4, with 10 bases identical to TRBD1. In germline, CDR1 is ENHRY, CDR2 SYGVKD. This CDR3 contains 15 residues. The ends lost 4 bases at V and 6 bases at J; junction bases unmatched: 5. CDR3 in DNA: TGTGCCATCAGTGGGGACAGGGGCGATTATGAAAAACTGTTTTTT. It specifies CAISGDRGDYEKLFF.

In its sample, this clonotype was seen a few times. This chain uses TRBV10-3 with TRBJ2-5; 8 bases map to TRBD1. The germline V gene has CDR1 ENHRY and CDR2 SYGVKD. This CDR3 is 16 amino acids long. With V trimmed by 10 bases and J by 0 bases, 13 bases remained unmatched. CDR3 sequence: CASRPVTGVHQETQYF. As DNA, the CDR3 is TGTGCCAGCAGGCCCGTGACAGGGGTGCACCAAGAGACCCAGTACTTC.

For this clonotype: The conserved closing phenylalanine or tryptophan is absent in this CDR3, likely reflecting a read error. Because the CDR3's place on the DNA is in doubt, the DNA is left out and the CDR3 is given as listed by TCRdb. CDR3 loop: CASSLSGGQETKYS. The rearrangement uses TRBV7-7 and TRBJ2-5. Looked up from germline, CDR1 is SSHAT and CDR2 is FNYEAQ (reference sequence). From its first to its last residue, the CDR3 has 14 amino acids.

In nucleotides, the CDR3 is TGCAGTGCAGCACCGCCAGGGCCGAACACTGAAGCTTTCTTT. This gives the protein CSAAPPGPNTEAFF. The rearrangement joins TRBV20-1 to TRBJ1-1; tentatively, D is TRBD1 (5 bases). V was clipped by 6 bases and J by 1 base, with 15 bases between them. The CDR3 is made up of 14 amino acids. Germline CDR1 and CDR2: DFQATT and SNEGSKA (reference sequence).

The genes are TRBV20-1 and TRBJ1-5; no definite D call. V gave up 3 bases and J gave up 6 bases, with 18 bases separating them. This CDR3 spans 15 amino acids. Germline lookup yields CDR1 DFQATT and CDR2 SNEGSKA (reference sequence). The DNA for the CDR3 is TGCAGTGCTAGTCCGGTTAGCGGGTGGAGTCAGCCCCAGCATTTT. Translated: CSASPVSGWSQPQHF.

This clonotype was seen ten or more times. The chain employs TRBV2 and TRBJ1-2; TRBD1 is a possible D gene (5 bases). The CDR3 is 10 amino acids. Trimming took 7 bases from V and 14 from J, leaving 14 bases between them. CDR1 is SNHLY and CDR2 is FYNNEI in the germline V gene. CDR3: CASMAGPCTF. CDR3 DNA sequence: TGTGCCAGCATGGCAGGGCCTTGTACCTTC.

The rearrangement uses TRBV25-1 and TRBJ2-7; D is unclear. V lost 5 bases and J lost 2, with 10 bases in between. Germline V lookup: CDR1 MGHDK, CDR2 SYGVNS. The CDR3 has 13 amino acids. The chain's CDR3 is CASSLHPPYEQYF. In DNA form, the CDR3 reads TGTGCCAGCAGTTTACACCCACCCTACGAGCAGTACTTC.

Comment on this clonotype: This may arise from a read error, as a much more abundant clone is one base away. The J gene is TRBJ1-1, the V gene TRBV7-9; no clear D gene. There are 13 residues in the CDR3. Trimming shortened V by 7 bases and J by 1 base, and 10 bases separated the two germline ends. From germline, CDR1 is SEHNR and CDR2 FQNEAQ (reference sequence). CDR3: CASNFSSNTEAFF. The CDR3 nucleotides are TGTGCCAGCAACTTTTCCTCGAACACTGAAGCTTTCTTT.

This rearrangement joins TRBV24-1 to TRBJ2-2; weak D call: TRBD1 (6 bases). Deletions cut 6 bases from V and 0 bases from J, with 19 bases between. The CDR3 loop spans 18 amino acids. In germline, CDR1 is KGHDR, CDR2 SFDVKD. CDR3 nucleotides: TGTGCCACCAGTTCCCAGACCAGGGGCCGATCGAACACCGGGGAGCTGTTTTTT. Protein sequence: CATSSQTRGRSNTGELFF.

This clonotype was picked up many times. The chain links TRBV2 to TRBJ2-5; 16 bases fit TRBD2. CDR1 is SNHLY, CDR2 FYNNEI, per germline. V trimming: 6 bases; J trimming: 5 bases; junction bases outside the gene matches: 3. CDR3 size: 15 residues. Here the CDR3 DNA reads TGTGCCAGCAGCGCGGGACTAGCGGGAGGGGAGACCCAGTACTTC. This gives the protein CASSAGLAGGETQYF.

As concerns this clonotype: At one of its ends the junction is not consistent with the germline gene, which may arise from a read error. The chain uses TRBV25-1 and TRBJ1-2; maybe TRBD1 (6 bases). The CDR3 is 13 residues long. Germline-derived CDR1 and CDR2 are MGHDK and SYGVNS. The CDR3 spells CASSRGQIYDYTF. For the CDR3, the DNA is TGTGCCAGCAGCCGCGGACAGATCTATGACTACACCTTC.

The V call is TRBV29-1, the J call TRBJ1-2; possible D gene TRBD1, 6 bases. Germline loops: CDR1 SQVTM, CDR2 ANQGSEA. Trimming left V 8 bases short and J 8 bases short, with 12 bases between. The CDR3 contains 10 residues. Here the CDR3 DNA reads TGCAGCAGTTCAGGGGACGGCTACACCTTC. It yields the protein CSSSGDGYTF.

As concerns this clonotype: Possible read error: a much larger clone is one base away. V usage is TRBV11-2 and J usage is TRBJ2-7, with D perhaps matching TRBD1 (6 bases). This CDR3 spans 14 amino acids. Trimming cost V 5 bases and J 5 bases, with 16 bases left between them. CDR1 SGHAT and CDR2 FQNNGV come from the germline V gene. The CDR3 nucleotides read TGTGCCAGCAGCCCCCGAGGACAGCTCAACGAGCAGTACTTC. Amino acids: CASSPRGQLNEQYF.

This clonotype was picked up many times. The CDR3 DNA reads TGTGCCAGCACAGAAAACAGGGTTTCGGATATGGGGGCTTTCTTT. This codes for CASTENRVSDMGAFF. The rearrangement joins TRBV2 to TRBJ1-1; D possibly corresponds to TRBD1 (6 bases). The CDR3 length is 15 residues. V was pared by 7 bases and J by 11 bases, with 26 bases between. Germline loops: CDR1 SNHLY, CDR2 FYNNEI.

The chain carries TRBV10-3 and TRBJ2-5; D gene uncertain. The CDR3 covers 13 residues. Germline CDR1 ENHRY, CDR2 SYGVKD. V was clipped by 5 bases and J by 3 bases, with 10 bases between them. The CDR3 DNA follows: TGTGCCATCAGTCTTTCGAGAGAAGAGACCCAGTACTTC. Translated, it gives CAISLSREETQYF.

The rearrangement joins TRBV29-1 to TRBJ2-2, with D uncertain. The V and J ends lost 5 bases and 9 bases respectively, with 4 bases between them. Germline lookup yields CDR1 SQVTM and CDR2 ANQGSEA. This CDR3 comprises 9 residues. This chain's CDR3 is CSVYRELFF. CDR3 nucleotides: TGCAGCGTTTACAGGGAGCTGTTTTTT.

The chain couples TRBV20-1 to TRBJ1-2; tentatively, D is TRBD1 (6 bases). Germline V gene data show CDR1 as DFQATT and CDR2 as SNEGSKA (reference sequence). This CDR3 has 15 residues. The V gene lost 3 bases and the J gene lost 6 bases, with 20 bases spanning the gap. CDR3 protein: CSARGIRAGDDGYTF. The DNA of the CDR3 is TGCAGTGCTAGGGGGATTAGGGCAGGGGATGATGGCTACACCTTC.

This clonotype was observed a few times. The gene calls are TRBV10-3 and TRBJ1-3; D gene ambiguous. V lost 3 bases, J lost 0 bases, and 12 bases lay in between. The germline gives CDR1 ENHRY, CDR2 SYGVKD. The CDR3 consists of 16 residues. CDR3 DNA: TGTGCCATCAGTGAAAAGACTGCGGTCTCTGGAAACACCATATATTTT. Its protein product is CAISEKTAVSGNTIYF.